Presented here are 24 T cell receptor beta chains from one specimen sequenced in a study of OX40 agonist ivuxolimab in advanced cancers. Measured with immunoSEQ multiplex PCR; TCRdb has only the in-frame clones, and not every one. Here the sample spans tens of thousands of clones, around 80% being singletons. This material consisted of CD4+ or CD8+ T cells sorted from blood, taken in a trial of the OX40 agonist ivuxolimab. The receptors shown here come from an adult with an advanced solid tumor such as melanoma, head and neck, liver or kidney cancer.

This clone has more than one count but fewer than ten. The V gene is TRBV6-6, the J gene TRBJ1-1; possible D gene TRBD1, 6 bases. The CDR3 length is 15 residues. Germline CDR1 reads MNHNY; CDR2 reads SVGAGI (reference sequence). Trimming cost V 2 bases and J 4 bases, with 14 bases left between them. CDR3 loop: CASSYPNGQTTEAFF. The CDR3 DNA follows: TGTGCCAGCAGTTACCCAAACGGACAGACCACTGAAGCTTTCTTT.

The rearrangement links TRBV7-3 to TRBJ2-7, with TRBD2 matching over 16 bases. CDR1 and CDR2 from the germline V gene are SGHTA and FQGTGA. The CDR3 is made up of 15 amino acids. Unmatched junction bases numbered 3, after V lost 5 bases and J lost 5 bases. CDR3 in amino acids: CASSPGTSGGDEQYF. DNA for the CDR3: TGTGCCAGCAGCCCAGGGACTAGCGGGGGGGACGAGCAGTACTTC.

The chain carries TRBV28 and TRBJ1-4; no firm D call. The CDR3 extends over 15 amino acids. Looked up from germline, CDR1 is MDHEN and CDR2 is SYDVKM. V was cut by 3 bases and J by 8 bases, with 16 bases left in between. In DNA form, the CDR3 reads TGTGCCAGCAGTTTTCTCACCCCAGGCAGGGAAAAACTGTTTTTT. Protein sequence: CASSFLTPGREKLFF.

V usage is TRBV6-5 and J usage is TRBJ1-6; D perhaps matches TRBD1 (6 bases). This CDR3 spans 15 amino acids. Trimming pared 10 bases from V and 2 bases from J, leaving 15 bases between. The germline V gene encodes CDR1 MNHEY and CDR2 SVGAGI. The CDR3 nucleotides read TGTGCCACCAAGGAGGGGGTGACCTATAATTCACCCCTCCACTTT. Translation gives CATKEGVTYNSPLHF.

CDR3 sequence reads: CASSQGRNSPLHF. DNA of the CDR3: TGTGCCAGCAGCCAGGGTAGGAATTCACCCCTCCACTTT. The chain is built from TRBV14 and TRBJ1-6; D is unclear. CDR3 size: 13 residues. CDR1 is SGHDN and CDR2 is FVKESK in the germline V gene. Trimming cost V 3 bases and J 7 bases, with 7 bases left between them.

The chain recombines TRBV19 with TRBJ2-5; D is perhaps TRBD1 (6 bases). V lost 3 bases and J 4 bases, leaving 18 bases between the germline ends. The CDR3 loop spans 16 amino acids. Germline CDR1 reads LNHDA; CDR2 reads SQIVND (reference sequence). DNA for the CDR3: TGTGCCAGTAGTATGGTACAGGGCCCGCGGAGAGAGACCCAGTACTTC. It yields the protein CASSMVQGPRRETQYF.

This chain links TRBV6-1 with TRBJ2-7, with D possibly being TRBD1 (6 bases). Trimming pared 2 bases from V and 2 bases from J, leaving 10 bases between. The CDR3 is 14 residues long. Germline CDR1 is MNHNS and CDR2 is SASEGT. The CDR3 sequence is CASSENGGPYEQYF. CDR3 sequence (DNA): TGTGCCAGCAGTGAAAATGGGGGCCCCTACGAGCAGTACTTC.

The rearrangement links TRBV9 to TRBJ2-2, with 12 bases that match TRBD2. V lost 1 base and J lost 5; bases outside the gene matches: 3. The CDR3 loop spans 16 amino acids. Germline values: CDR1 SGDLS, CDR2 YYNGEE. The CDR3 sequence: CASSVLAGGRTGELFF. CDR3 bases: TGTGCCAGCAGCGTACTAGCGGGGGGGCGTACCGGGGAGCTGTTTTTT.

The chain has TRBV6-1 and TRBJ1-6; 10 nucleotides agree with TRBD1. J gave up 9 bases and V 0 bases, and 2 bases lay outside the gene matches. There are 15 residues in the CDR3. CDR1 and CDR2 (germline): MNHNS, SASEGT. The CDR3 DNA reads TGTGCCAGCAGTGAAGCGAGGACAGGGGGTTCACCCCTCCACTTT. This encodes CASSEARTGGSPLHF.

The chain couples TRBV5-8 to TRBJ1-3; D remains ambiguous. Trimming took 3 bases from V and 3 from J, leaving 10 bases between them. Germline assignment: CDR1 SGHTS and CDR2 YDEGEE. The CDR3 extends over 14 amino acids. The CDR3 sequence is CASSSWESGNTIYF. CDR3 bases: TGTGCCAGCAGCTCCTGGGAAAGTGGAAACACCATATATTTT.

The J gene is TRBJ2-3, the V gene TRBV19, with TRBD2 identical over 10 bases. Germline CDR1 LNHDA, CDR2 SQIVND (reference sequence). The CDR3 has 18 residues. The ends lost 3 bases at V and 2 bases at J; junction bases unmatched: 11. CDR3 coding DNA: TGTGCCAGTAGTATCGCCGCCGGGACTAGCGCCCTCACAGATACGCAGTATTTT. The encoded protein is CASSIAAGTSALTDTQYF.

V is TRBV6-1 and J is TRBJ1-4; 8 nucleotides align to TRBD1. V trimming: 4 bases; J trimming: 6 bases; junction bases outside the gene matches: 7. The germline CDR1 and CDR2 sequences are MNHNS and SASEGT. This CDR3 comprises 15 residues. The CDR3 spells CASSAFSGGDEKLFF. In DNA form, the CDR3 reads TGTGCCAGCAGTGCCTTCTCAGGGGGCGATGAAAAACTGTTTTTT.

V usage is TRBV13 and J usage is TRBJ1-6, with a possible D match to TRBD1 (5 bases). This CDR3 is 16 amino acids long. Germline V gene data show CDR1 as PRHDT and CDR2 as FYEKMQ (reference sequence). Trimming removed 5 bases at V and 2 bases at J, with 13 bases between. The CDR3 region is CASSGGGKPYNSPLHF. The CDR3 nucleotides are TGTGCCAGCAGCGGGGGGGGAAAACCCTATAATTCACCCCTCCACTTT.

V and J are TRBV7-2 and TRBJ2-3; the D is unclear. Trimming removed 5 bases at V and 4 bases at J, with 7 bases between. This CDR3 comprises 12 residues. Germline assignment: CDR1 SGHTA and CDR2 FQGNSA. DNA for the CDR3: TGTGCCAGCAGCCCGAACTCAGATACGCAGTATTTT. Translating it yields CASSPNSDTQYF.

The rearrangement uses TRBV6-6 and TRBJ2-2; D may match TRBD1 or TRBD2 (6 bases each). Germline lookup yields CDR1 MNHNY and CDR2 SVGAGI (reference sequence). V lost 5 bases and J lost 3, with 13 bases in between. The length of the CDR3 is 15 residues. CDR3 sequence: CASSAYREDTGELFF. CDR3 nucleotides: TGTGCCAGCAGTGCATACAGGGAGGACACCGGGGAGCTGTTTTTT.

The chain recombines TRBV19 with TRBJ2-3; 9 positions match TRBD1. CDR3 length equals 14 residues. Germline CDR1 and CDR2: LNHDA and SQIVND (reference sequence). After removal of 6 bases from V and 6 bases from J, the junction contained 7 bases not matched to a gene. The CDR3 spells CASSRTGAWDTQYF. As DNA, the CDR3 is TGTGCCAGTAGCAGGACAGGGGCTTGGGATACGCAGTATTTT.

The chain couples TRBV5-1 to TRBJ2-7; D is uncertain. Germline V gene lookup returns CDR1 SGHRS and CDR2 YFSETQ. The CDR3 runs to 15 residues. V gave up 1 base and J gave up 0 bases, with 11 bases separating them. In nucleotides, the CDR3 is TGCGCCAGCAGCTTGCAAGCAGGTCGCTCCTACGAGCAGTACTTC. Translating it yields CASSLQAGRSYEQYF. Complete variable domain (other parts from reference TRBV5-1 and TRBJ2-7): KAGVTQTPRYLIKTRGQQVTLSCSPISGHRSVSWYQQTPGQGLQFLFEYFSETQRNKGNFPGRFSGRQFSNSRSEMNVSTLELGDSALYLCASSLQAGRSYEQYFGPGTRLTVT.

The genes are TRBV28 and TRBJ2-7; D remains unclear. Germline CDR1 reads MDHEN; CDR2 reads SYDVKM. This CDR3 spans 15 amino acids. V shed 7 bases and J shed 9 bases, with 25 bases lying between them. CDR3 in DNA: TGTGCCAGCACCTCAAACGTCAATCCCCTTCTCGGGCAGTACTTC. This gives the protein CASTSNVNPLLGQYF.

The chain links TRBV6-5 to TRBJ1-4, with D unresolved. The CDR3 length is 13 residues. V gave up 6 bases and J gave up 6 bases, with 11 bases separating them. Germline V lookup: CDR1 MNHEY, CDR2 SVGAGI. CDR3 sequence: CASRMGVYEKLFF. CDR3 coding DNA: TGTGCCAGCAGGATGGGCGTATATGAAAAACTGTTTTTT.

The chain combines TRBV2 with TRBJ1-1; D not certain. Trimming left V 5 bases short and J 4 bases short, with 17 bases between. Germline values: CDR1 SNHLY, CDR2 FYNNEI. The CDR3 runs to 15 residues. The CDR3 protein is CASSLTHWAGTEAFF. CDR3 DNA: TGTGCCAGCAGTCTTACTCATTGGGCCGGCACTGAAGCTTTCTTT.

J is TRBJ1-2 and V is TRBV6-5; tentative D call: TRBD1 (5 bases). Trimming left V 2 bases short and J 4 bases short, with 11 bases between. The CDR3 contains 14 residues. Germline CDR1 and CDR2: MNHEY and SVGAGI. For the CDR3, the DNA is TGTGCCAGCAGTTACGACTGGGGGAGCTATGGCTACACCTTC. Residues: CASSYDWGSYGYTF.

This clone was seen once. This sample also contains other DNA sequences that code for the same CDR3. The chain uses TRBV11-1 and TRBJ1-2; no clear D gene. Germline CDR1 and CDR2: SGHAT and FQDESV (reference sequence). The V and J ends lost 4 bases and 4 bases respectively, with 13 bases between them. The length of the CDR3 is 14 residues. The CDR3 is CASSSEPRSYGYTF. In nucleotides, the CDR3 is TGTGCCAGCAGCTCGGAGCCGAGGTCCTATGGCTACACCTTC.

This clone showed up just once. V gene TRBV9 combines with J gene TRBJ2-7, with TRBD1 matching over 8 bases. Trimming removed 0 bases from V and 6 bases from J; junction bases left unmatched: 8. The CDR3 is made up of 15 amino acids. CDR1 SGDLS and CDR2 YYNGEE come from the germline V gene. The CDR3 sequence is CASSVEGTGNGEQYF. The DNA of the CDR3 is TGTGCCAGCAGCGTAGAAGGGACAGGAAACGGCGAGCAGTACTTC. The full variable domain, with the rest looked up from reference TRBV9 and TRBJ2-7, is DSGVTQTPKHLITATGQRVTLRCSPRSGDLSVYWYQQSLDQGLQFLIQYYNGEERAKGNILERFSAQQFPDLHSELNLSSLELGDSALYFCASSVEGTGNGEQYFGPGTRLTVT.

This clone was counted only a few times. V gene TRBV21-1 combines with J gene TRBJ2-7; TRBD1 is the table's D call and was not checked against the DNA. TRBV21-1 is reported as a pseudogene. There are 14 residues in the CDR3. The CDR3 sequence: CASSKGTAGYEQYF. CDR3 nucleotide sequence: TGTGCCAGCAGCAAAGGAACAGCAGGCTACGAGCAGTACTTC.